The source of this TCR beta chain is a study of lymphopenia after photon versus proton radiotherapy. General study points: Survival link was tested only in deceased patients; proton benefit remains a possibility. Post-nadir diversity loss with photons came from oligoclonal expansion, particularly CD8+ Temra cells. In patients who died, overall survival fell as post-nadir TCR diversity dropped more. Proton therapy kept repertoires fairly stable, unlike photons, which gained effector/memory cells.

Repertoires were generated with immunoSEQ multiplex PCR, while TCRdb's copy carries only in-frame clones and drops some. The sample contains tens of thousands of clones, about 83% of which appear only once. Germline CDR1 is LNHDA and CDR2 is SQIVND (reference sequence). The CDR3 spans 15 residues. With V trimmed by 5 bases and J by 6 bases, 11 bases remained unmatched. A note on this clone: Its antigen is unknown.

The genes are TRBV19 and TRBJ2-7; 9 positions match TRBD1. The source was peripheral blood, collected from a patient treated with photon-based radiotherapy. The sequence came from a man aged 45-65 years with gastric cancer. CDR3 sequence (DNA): TGTGCCAGTAGTGTCCAGGGACAGGGATTACCCGAGCAGTACTTC. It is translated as CASSVQGQGLPEQYF.